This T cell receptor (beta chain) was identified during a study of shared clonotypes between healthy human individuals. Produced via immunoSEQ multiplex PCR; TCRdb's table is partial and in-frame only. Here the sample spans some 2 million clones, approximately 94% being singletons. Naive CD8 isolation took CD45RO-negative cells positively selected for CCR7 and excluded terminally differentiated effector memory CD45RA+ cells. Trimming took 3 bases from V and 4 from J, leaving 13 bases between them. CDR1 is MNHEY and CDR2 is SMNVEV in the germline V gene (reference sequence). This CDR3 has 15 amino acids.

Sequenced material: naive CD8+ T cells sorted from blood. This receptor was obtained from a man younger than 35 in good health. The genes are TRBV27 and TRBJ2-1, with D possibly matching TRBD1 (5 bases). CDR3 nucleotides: TGTGCCAGCAGTTTCGACAGTGGGGTATACAATGAGCAGTTCTTC. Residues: CASSFDSGVYNEQFF.